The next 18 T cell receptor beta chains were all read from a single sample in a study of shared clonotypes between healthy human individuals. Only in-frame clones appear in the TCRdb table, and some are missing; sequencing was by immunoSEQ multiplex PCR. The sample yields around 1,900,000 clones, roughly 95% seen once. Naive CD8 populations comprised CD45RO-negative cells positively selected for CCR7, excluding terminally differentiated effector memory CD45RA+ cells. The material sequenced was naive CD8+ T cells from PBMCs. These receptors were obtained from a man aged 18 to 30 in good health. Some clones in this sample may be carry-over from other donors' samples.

CDR3 sequence: CASSLSPRQQSYEQYF. The CDR3 DNA follows: TGTGCCAGCAGCTTAAGCCCCCGCCAGCAATCCTACGAGCAGTACTTC. The V and J genes are TRBV7-9 and TRBJ2-7; no definite D call. Trimming stripped 2 bases from V and 1 base from J, with 15 bases between. The CDR3 is 16 amino acids. Germline lookup yields CDR1 SEHNR and CDR2 FQNEAQ (reference sequence).

The CDR3 DNA follows: TGTGCCAGCAGGCCCCCGGGACCCGTGTCCTACAATGAGCAGTTCTTC. Translated: CASRPPGPVSYNEQFF. The V and J genes are TRBV27 and TRBJ2-1, with D perhaps TRBD1 or TRBD2 (5 bases each). Deletions cut 6 bases from V and 1 base from J, with 16 bases between. Germline CDR1 reads MNHEY; CDR2 reads SMNVEV (reference sequence). The CDR3 runs to 16 residues.

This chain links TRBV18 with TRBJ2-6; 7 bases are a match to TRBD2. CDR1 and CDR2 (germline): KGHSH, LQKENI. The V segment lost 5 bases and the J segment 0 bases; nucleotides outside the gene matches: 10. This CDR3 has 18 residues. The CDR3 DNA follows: TGTGCCAGCTCATTCCCCAAGGGAGGGGCCTCTGGGGCCAACGTCCTGACTTTC. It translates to CASSFPKGGASGANVLTF.

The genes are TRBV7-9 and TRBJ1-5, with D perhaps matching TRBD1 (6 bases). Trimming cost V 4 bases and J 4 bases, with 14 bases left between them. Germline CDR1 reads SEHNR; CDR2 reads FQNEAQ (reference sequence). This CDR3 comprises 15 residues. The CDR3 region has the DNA TGTGCCAGCAGCTCAACCGGACAGAAGAATCAGCCCCAGCATTTT. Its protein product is CASSSTGQKNQPQHF.

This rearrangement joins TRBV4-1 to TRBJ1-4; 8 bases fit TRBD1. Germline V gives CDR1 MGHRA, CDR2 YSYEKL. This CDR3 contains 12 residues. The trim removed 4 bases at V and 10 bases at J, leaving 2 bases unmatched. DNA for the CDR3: TGCGCCAGCAGCCTCCAGGGGGCAAAACTGTTTTTT. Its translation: CASSLQGAKLFF.

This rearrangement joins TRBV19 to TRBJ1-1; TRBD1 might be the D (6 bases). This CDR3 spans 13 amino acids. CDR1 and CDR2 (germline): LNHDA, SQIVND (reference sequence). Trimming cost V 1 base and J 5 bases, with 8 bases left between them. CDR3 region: CASSIVRGTEAFF. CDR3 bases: TGTGCCAGTAGTATAGTCAGGGGAACTGAAGCTTTCTTT.

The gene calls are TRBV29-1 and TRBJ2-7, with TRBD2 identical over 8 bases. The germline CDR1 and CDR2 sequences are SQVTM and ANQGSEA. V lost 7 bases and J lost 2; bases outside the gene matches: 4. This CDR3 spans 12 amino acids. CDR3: CSAIAGTYEQYF. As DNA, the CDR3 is TGCAGCGCCATAGCGGGAACCTACGAGCAGTACTTC.

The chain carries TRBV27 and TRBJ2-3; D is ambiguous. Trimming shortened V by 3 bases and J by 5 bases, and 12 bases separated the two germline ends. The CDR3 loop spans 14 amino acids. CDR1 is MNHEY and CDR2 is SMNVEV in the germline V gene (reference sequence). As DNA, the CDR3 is TGTGCCAGCAGTTTCGGGCCCTCCGGAGATACGCAGTATTTT. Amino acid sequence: CASSFGPSGDTQYF.

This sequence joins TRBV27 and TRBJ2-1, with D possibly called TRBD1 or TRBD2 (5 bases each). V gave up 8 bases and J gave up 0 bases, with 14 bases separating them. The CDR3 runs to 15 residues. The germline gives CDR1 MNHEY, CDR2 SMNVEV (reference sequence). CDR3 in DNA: TGTGCCAGCTCTGCCGGGGCCAGCTCCTACAATGAGCAGTTCTTC. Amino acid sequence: CASSAGASSYNEQFF.

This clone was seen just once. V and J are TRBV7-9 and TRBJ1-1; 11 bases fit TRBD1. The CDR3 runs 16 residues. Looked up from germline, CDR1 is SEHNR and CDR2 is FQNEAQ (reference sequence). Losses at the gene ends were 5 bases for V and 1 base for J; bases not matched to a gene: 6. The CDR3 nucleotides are TGTGCCAGCAGCCCCGGGACAGGGGGAAAGAACACTGAAGCTTTCTTT. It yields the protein CASSPGTGGKNTEAFF.

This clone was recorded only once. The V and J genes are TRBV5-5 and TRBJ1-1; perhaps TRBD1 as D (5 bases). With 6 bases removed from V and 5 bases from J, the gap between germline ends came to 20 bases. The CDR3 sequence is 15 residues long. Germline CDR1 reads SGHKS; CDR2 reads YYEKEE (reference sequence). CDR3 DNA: TGTGCCAGCAACCAGGACGTCAGGGAGGAAACTGAAGCTTTCTTT. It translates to CASNQDVREETEAFF. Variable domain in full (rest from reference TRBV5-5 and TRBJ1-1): DAGVTQSPTHLIKTRGQQVTLRCSPISGHKSVSWYQQVLGQGPQFIFQYYEKEERGRGNFPDRFSARQFPNYSSELNVNALLLGDSALYLCASNQDVREETEAFFGQGTRLTVV.

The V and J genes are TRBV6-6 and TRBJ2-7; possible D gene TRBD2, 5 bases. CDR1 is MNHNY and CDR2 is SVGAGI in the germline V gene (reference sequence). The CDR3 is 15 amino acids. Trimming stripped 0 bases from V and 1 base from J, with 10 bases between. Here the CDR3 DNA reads TGTGCCAGCAGTTACTCGGACGGGGAATCCTACGAGCAGTACTTC. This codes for CASSYSDGESYEQYF.

The DNA of the CDR3 is TGTGCCAGCAGTTTGGGACCCGGGACAGGGGGGGCAGATACGCAGTATTTT. It yields the protein CASSLGPGTGGADTQYF. This rearrangement joins TRBV27 to TRBJ2-3; 11 bases line up with TRBD1. The CDR3 is 17 residues long. The germline V gene encodes CDR1 MNHEY and CDR2 SMNVEV (reference sequence). With 3 bases clipped from V and 4 bases from J, the junction kept 9 bases outside the gene matches.

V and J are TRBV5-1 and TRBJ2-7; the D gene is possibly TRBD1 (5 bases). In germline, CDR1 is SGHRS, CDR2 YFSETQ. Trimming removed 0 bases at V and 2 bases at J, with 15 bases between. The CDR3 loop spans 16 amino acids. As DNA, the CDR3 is TGCGCCAGCAGCTTGGGTTTGGGGCTCAGGGCCTACGAGCAGTACTTC. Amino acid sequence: CASSLGLGLRAYEQYF.

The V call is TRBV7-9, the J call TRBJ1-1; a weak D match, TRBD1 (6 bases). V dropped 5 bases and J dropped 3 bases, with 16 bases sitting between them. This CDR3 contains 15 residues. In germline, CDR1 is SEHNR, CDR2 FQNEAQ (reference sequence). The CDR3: CASSETPGQYTEAFF. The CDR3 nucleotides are TGTGCCAGCAGCGAAACCCCAGGACAGTACACTGAAGCTTTCTTT.

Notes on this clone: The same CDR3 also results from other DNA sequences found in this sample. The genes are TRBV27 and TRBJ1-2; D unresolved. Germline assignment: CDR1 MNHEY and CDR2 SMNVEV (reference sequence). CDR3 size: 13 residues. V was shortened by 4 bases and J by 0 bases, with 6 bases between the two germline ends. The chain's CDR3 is CASSSGTNYGYTF. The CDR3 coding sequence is TGTGCCAGCAGTTCCGGGACTAACTATGGCTACACCTTC.

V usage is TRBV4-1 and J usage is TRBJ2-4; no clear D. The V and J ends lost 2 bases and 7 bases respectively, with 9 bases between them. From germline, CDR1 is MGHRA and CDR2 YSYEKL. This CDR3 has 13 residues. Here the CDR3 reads CASSQPSGNIQYF. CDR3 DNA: TGCGCCAGCAGCCAACCTAGTGGGAACATTCAGTACTTC.

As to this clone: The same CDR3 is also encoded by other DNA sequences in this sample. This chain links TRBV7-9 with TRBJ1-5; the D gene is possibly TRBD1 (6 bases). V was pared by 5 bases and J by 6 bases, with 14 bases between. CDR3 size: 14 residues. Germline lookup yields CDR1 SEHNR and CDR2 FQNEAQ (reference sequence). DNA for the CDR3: TGTGCCAGCAGCCCAACGGGGGCAGGTCAGCCCCAGCATTTT. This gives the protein CASSPTGAGQPQHF.